What follows are 30 T cell receptor beta chains derived from one specimen sequenced in a study of blood T cell repertoires in COVID-19. Repertoires were generated with immunoSEQ multiplex PCR, while TCRdb's copy carries only in-frame clones and drops some. The table shows 130,000 or so clones, with around 83% occurring only once. Specimen: peripheral blood. These receptors originate from a man aged 25 to 45 with COVID-19, enrolled during active disease.

The chain links TRBV11-3 to TRBJ2-5; 7 bases are a match to TRBD1. CDR1 is SGHNT and CDR2 is YENEEA in the germline V gene. The CDR3 sequence is 15 residues long. V trimming: 4 bases; J trimming: 5 bases; junction bases outside the gene matches: 10. The CDR3 coding sequence is TGTGCCAGCAGCTACGCAAGGGGGCCGGCGGAGACCCAGTACTTC. This translates into CASSYARGPAETQYF. Full variable domain (outside the CDR3, taken from reference TRBV11-3 and TRBJ2-5): EAGVVQSPRYKIIEKKQPVAFWCNPISGHNTLYWYLQNLGQGPELLIRYENEEAVDDSQLPKDRFSAERLKGVDSTLKIQPAELGDSAVYLCASSYARGPAETQYFGPGTRLLVL.

This chain uses TRBV11-2 with TRBJ2-1; 8 positions match TRBD2. The germline V gene has CDR1 SGHAT and CDR2 FQNNGV. The V segment lost 1 base and the J segment 4 bases; nucleotides outside the gene matches: 0. There are 14 residues in the CDR3. CDR3 sequence reads: CASSLAGGYNEQFF. Here the CDR3 DNA reads TGTGCCAGCAGCTTAGCGGGAGGGTACAATGAGCAGTTCTTC.

CDR3 sequence: CASSPIQGTGFNEQFF. CDR3 DNA sequence: TGTGCCAGCTCACCCATACAAGGGACAGGGTTCAATGAGCAGTTCTTC. V gene TRBV18 combines with J gene TRBJ2-1, with 9 bases identical to TRBD1. The CDR3 runs to 16 residues. The V gene end was trimmed by 3 bases and the J gene end by 6 bases; junction bases not matched to a gene: 9. Germline V CDR1 and CDR2: KGHSH, LQKENI.

This clone was seen only a few times. The V and J genes are TRBV2 and TRBJ1-5; 9 bases line up with TRBD1. The CDR3 has 14 amino acids. The germline V gene encodes CDR1 SNHLY and CDR2 FYNNEI. V gave up 6 bases and J gave up 7 bases; unmatched junction bases: 7. CDR3 coding DNA: TGTGCCAGCAGGCCGGGACAGGGAGGACAGCCCCAGCATTTT. It codes for CASRPGQGGQPQHF.

This chain joins TRBV30 and TRBJ1-1; 8 nucleotides align to TRBD1. Germline-derived CDR1 and CDR2 are GTSNPN and SVGIG (reference sequence). Trimming took 1 base from V and 1 from J; bases not matched to a gene: 8. The CDR3 is made up of 16 amino acids. This chain's CDR3 is CAWSAGQGTWNTEAFF. The CDR3 DNA is TGTGCCTGGAGTGCCGGACAGGGCACCTGGAACACTGAAGCTTTCTTT.

This chain links TRBV5-4 with TRBJ2-1, with 7 bases matching TRBD2. With V trimmed by 4 bases and J by 12 bases, 16 bases remained unmatched. Germline V gene lookup returns CDR1 SGHNT and CDR2 YYREEE (reference sequence). This CDR3 contains 15 residues. The chain's CDR3 is CASSADRNLAGGQFF. The CDR3 coding sequence is TGTGCCAGCAGCGCCGATCGGAATTTAGCGGGTGGGCAGTTCTTC.

This clone was observed once. This chain's CDR3 is CASSSLRRTSGYEQYF. The CDR3 DNA follows: TGTGCCAGCAGCTCCTTGAGACGGACTAGCGGATACGAGCAGTACTTC. The rearrangement links TRBV7-9 to TRBJ2-7, with 10 bases lining up with TRBD2. Unmatched junction bases numbered 10, after V lost 4 bases and J lost 4 bases. Germline V gene sequence: CDR1 SEHNR, CDR2 FQNEAQ (reference sequence). The CDR3 has 16 amino acids.

The chain employs TRBV11-2 and TRBJ2-3; D call uncertain. Trimming left V 3 bases short and J 6 bases short, with 10 bases between. The CDR3 extends over 13 amino acids. Germline CDR1 SGHAT, CDR2 FQNNGV. The CDR3 DNA follows: TGTGCCAGCAGCTTCAACTACGGGGATACGCAGTATTTT. Protein sequence: CASSFNYGDTQYF.

This rearrangement joins TRBV28 to TRBJ1-6; 7 nucleotides agree with TRBD1. The CDR3 is 16 residues long. Germline CDR1 is MDHEN and CDR2 is SYDVKM. V lost 7 bases to trimming and J lost 3 bases; unmatched junction nucleotides: 9. This CDR3 reads CASNSRTGLYNSPLHF. The CDR3 coding sequence is TGTGCCAGCAACTCCCGGACAGGACTCTATAATTCACCCCTCCACTTT.

The chain employs TRBV28 and TRBJ2-1, with 8 bases fitting TRBD2. The CDR3 runs to 15 residues. Losses at the gene ends were 5 bases for V and 1 base for J; bases not matched to a gene: 4. Germline V gene lookup returns CDR1 MDHEN and CDR2 SYDVKM. DNA of the CDR3: TGTGCCAGCAGTCAAGGCGGGGGGTCCTACAATGAGCAGTTCTTC. This gives the protein CASSQGGGSYNEQFF.

The chain has TRBV18 and TRBJ1-3, with a tentative D call TRBD1 (5 bases). V lost 3 bases and J 0 bases, leaving 6 bases between the germline ends. The CDR3 extends over 14 amino acids. CDR1 and CDR2 from the germline V gene are KGHSH and LQKENI. CDR3 nucleotide sequence: TGTGCCAGCTCACCGGGACTCTCTGGAAACACCATATATTTT. This gives the protein CASSPGLSGNTIYF.

This clone was seen once. V usage is TRBV10-3 and J usage is TRBJ1-1, with 8 bases that match TRBD1. The length of the CDR3 is 13 residues. The V gene end was trimmed by 7 bases and the J gene end by 4 bases; junction bases not matched to a gene: 5. Germline CDR1 reads ENHRY; CDR2 reads SYGVKD. CDR3 sequence (DNA): TGTGCCATCAAGGATCAGGGGGCCACTGAAGCTTTCTTT. Encoded protein: CAIKDQGATEAFF.

This clone showed up just once. The rearrangement uses TRBV7-2 and TRBJ2-1; 10 bases match TRBD2. Germline CDR1 reads SGHTA; CDR2 reads FQGNSA. Germline trimming cut 2 bases from V and 1 base from J; bases unmatched to any gene: 11. The CDR3 covers 19 residues. CDR3 sequence reads: CASSLPLAGEIKSYNEQFF. CDR3 DNA: TGTGCCAGCAGCTTACCCCTAGCGGGAGAGATTAAGTCCTACAATGAGCAGTTCTTC. Complete variable domain (other parts from reference TRBV7-2 and TRBJ2-1): GAGVSQSPSNKVTEKGKDVELRCDPISGHTALYWYRQSLGQGLEFLIYFQGNSAPDKSGLPSDRFSAERTGGSVSTLTIQRTQQEDSAVYLCASSLPLAGEIKSYNEQFFGPGTRLTVL.

The chain carries TRBV4-1 and TRBJ2-7; 9 bases agree with TRBD2. The CDR3 extends over 14 amino acids. Germline CDR1 and CDR2: MGHRA and YSYEKL. V dropped 1 base and J dropped 4; count of bases not matched to a gene: 2. CDR3 in DNA: TGCGCCAGCAGCCAAGGACTAGCGGAATACGAGCAGTACTTC. Translation gives CASSQGLAEYEQYF.

The CDR3 DNA is TGCGCCAGCAGTGAGTCCCCACTGAGCACAGATACGCAGTATTTT. Its translation is CASSESPLSTDTQYF. The rearrangement joins TRBV10-1 to TRBJ2-3; D uncertain. The germline V and J ends were trimmed by 0 bases and 0 bases, with 7 bases remaining between them. This CDR3 is 15 amino acids long. The germline V gene has CDR1 WNHNN and CDR2 SYGVQD (reference sequence).

The gene calls are TRBV9 and TRBJ2-5, with a weak D call TRBD1 (6 bases). V dropped 2 bases and J dropped 4 bases, with 15 bases sitting between them. The CDR3 contains 15 residues. Germline V lookup: CDR1 SGDLS, CDR2 YYNGEE. In nucleotides, the CDR3 is TGTGCCAGCAGCGTGTTCACAGGGAAGGGAGAGACCCAGTACTTC. It is translated as CASSVFTGKGETQYF.

This clone was recorded once. The chain links TRBV15 to TRBJ1-1, with 10 bases identical to TRBD1. Per germline, CDR1 LNHNV and CDR2 YYDKDF (reference sequence). This CDR3 is 18 amino acids long. After removal of 1 base from V and 1 base from J, the junction contained 9 bases not matched to a gene. The CDR3: CATSRGMTGGPSNTEAFF. Here the CDR3 DNA reads TGTGCCACCAGCAGAGGGATGACAGGGGGCCCATCGAACACTGAAGCTTTCTTT.

The rearrangement uses TRBV7-8 and TRBJ1-3, with 9 bases fitting TRBD1. Germline V CDR1 and CDR2: SGHVS, FQNEAQ. CDR3 length: 15 amino acids. The trim removed 5 bases at V and 5 bases at J, leaving 7 bases unmatched. In DNA form, the CDR3 reads TGTGCCAGCAGCCTGGGACAGGGTCTAAGAAACACCATATATTTT. As protein: CASSLGQGLRNTIYF.

V and J are TRBV15 and TRBJ2-7; 8 bases match TRBD1. The germline V gene has CDR1 LNHNV and CDR2 YYDKDF (reference sequence). The J segment lost 4 bases and the V segment lost 1 base, leaving 15 bases of the junction unmatched. CDR3 length: 18 residues. The CDR3 nucleotides read TGTGCCACCAGCAGAGTACGAACCGGGACAGGAGGGCCTTACGAGCAGTACTTC. This translates into CATSRVRTGTGGPYEQYF.

The genes are TRBV11-3 and TRBJ2-1, with 8 positions matching TRBD2. The CDR3 has 16 amino acids. Per the germline V gene, CDR1 is SGHNT and CDR2 is YENEEA. V lost 3 bases to trimming and J lost 0 bases; unmatched junction nucleotides: 4. The CDR3 loop is CASSFSSGSSYNEQFF. DNA for the CDR3: TGTGCCAGCAGCTTCAGCAGCGGGAGCTCCTACAATGAGCAGTTCTTC.

Notes on this clone: The germline gene is not matched at one end of the junction; a read error may be the cause. The genes are TRBV7-7 and TRBJ2-5; 16 nucleotides match TRBD2. The CDR3 has 21 residues. The germline V gene encodes CDR1 SSHAT and CDR2 FNYEAQ (reference sequence). The CDR3 region has the DNA TGTGCTAGCAGCTTAGTTCCGGGACTAGCGGGAGGGCCGACGACGAGCGTGACCCAGTACTTC. Its translation is CASSLVPGLAGGPTTSVTQYF.

This clone has a single count. The chain carries TRBV7-8 and TRBJ2-2, with 10 nucleotides matching TRBD2. CDR1 and CDR2 from the germline V gene are SGHVS and FQNEAQ. The CDR3 runs to 17 residues. Trimming at V came to 5 bases and at J to 4 bases, leaving 10 bases not matched to a gene. The CDR3 sequence is CASSPYLGLAFTGELFF. For the CDR3, the DNA is TGTGCCAGCAGCCCCTACCTGGGACTAGCGTTCACCGGGGAGCTGTTTTTT.

The rearrangement links TRBV2 to TRBJ2-7; 8 nucleotides agree with TRBD2. V shed 6 bases, J shed 5 bases, and the junction held 12 bases outside the gene matches. The CDR3 is 15 amino acids. Germline values: CDR1 SNHLY, CDR2 FYNNEI. The CDR3 region is CASSRAEGGRNEQYF. The CDR3, as DNA: TGTGCCAGCAGCCGGGCTGAAGGCGGGAGGAACGAGCAGTACTTC.

The CDR3, as DNA: TGTGCCAGCAGCCAGTCCGGGACAGGTGCTTGGCAGTACTTC. This sequence encodes CASSQSGTGAWQYF. The V and J genes are TRBV3-1 (or the pseudogene TRBV3-2) and TRBJ2-7, with TRBD1 matching over 8 bases. The germline V gene encodes CDR1 LGHDT and CDR2 YNNKEL (reference sequence). This CDR3 contains 14 residues. V was pared by 3 bases and J by 9 bases, with 10 bases of the junction left unmatched.

The rearrangement uses TRBV29-1 and TRBJ2-3; a possible D gene is TRBD2 (6 bases). Germline CDR1 is SQVTM and CDR2 is ANQGSEA. This CDR3 is built from 14 residues. V lost 7 bases and J lost 5, with 19 bases in between. CDR3 in DNA: TGCAGCGCAGCACGCGGGTCCGGGGGAGATACGCAGTATTTT. This sequence encodes CSAARGSGGDTQYF.

The chain couples TRBV5-1 to TRBJ2-7, with 8 nucleotides matching TRBD2. Germline trimming cut 8 bases from V and 6 bases from J; bases unmatched to any gene: 16. The CDR3 consists of 15 residues. CDR1 SGHRS and CDR2 YFSETQ come from the germline V gene. For the CDR3, the DNA is TGCGCCAGTACCCCAGACCAGGGGACTAGGGGCGAGCAGTACTTC. As protein: CASTPDQGTRGEQYF.

This chain uses TRBV10-3 with TRBJ1-2, with 10 positions matching TRBD1. The V gene's germline CDR1 is ENHRY and CDR2 SYGVKD. This CDR3 has 14 residues. Trimming at V came to 4 bases and at J to 4 bases, leaving 3 bases not matched to a gene. CDR3 region: CAISADRGPYGYTF. CDR3 bases: TGTGCCATCAGTGCAGACAGGGGGCCCTATGGCTACACCTTC.

The rearrangement joins TRBV20-1 to TRBJ2-3; 11 nucleotides match TRBD1. The V segment lost 3 bases and the J segment 1 base; nucleotides outside the gene matches: 9. The CDR3 has 17 amino acids. Germline values: CDR1 DFQATT, CDR2 SNEGSKA (reference sequence). CDR3 in amino acids: CSASGTGGGRGTDTQYF. In DNA, the CDR3 is TGCAGTGCTAGTGGGACAGGGGGAGGGAGGGGCACAGATACGCAGTATTTT.

This clone was picked up a small number of times. Other DNA sequences from this sample encode an identical CDR3 as well. The genes are TRBV5-6 and TRBJ1-5; 9 bases line up with TRBD1. The CDR3 totals 14 residues. Germline assignment: CDR1 SGHDT and CDR2 YYEEEE. The V and J ends lost 3 bases and 5 bases, in that order; junction bases with no gene match: 3. CDR3 bases: TGTGCCAGCAGCTCGGGACAGGGAGATCAGCCCCAGCATTTT. It codes for CASSSGQGDQPQHF.

The rearrangement uses TRBV7-9 and TRBJ2-1; D remains ambiguous. Germline V CDR1 and CDR2: SEHNR, FQNEAQ (reference sequence). The CDR3 runs 13 residues. Trimming cost V 5 bases and J 4 bases, with 9 bases left between them. This CDR3 reads CASSPQTYNEQFF. In DNA, the CDR3 is TGTGCCAGCAGCCCTCAGACTTACAATGAGCAGTTCTTC.